This TCR beta chain was retrieved from a study of blood T cell repertoires in COVID-19. Cohorts were based on clinical histories the participants reported. V dropped 2 bases and J dropped 10 bases, with 10 bases sitting between them. The CDR3 runs to 12 residues. Germline CDR1 is SGHDT and CDR2 is YYEEEE. In the source study's methods: Amplified reference gene primers provided the basis for estimating nucleated cell counts. The assay was immunoSEQ multiplex PCR, and TCRdb's table has in-frame clones only and misses some. Clonal size and the V and J genes are those of that table, whereas D and trimming came from the DNA. The sample has some 140,000 clones; about 79% are singletons.

The sample taken for sequencing was PBMCs or T cells enriched from blood (not recorded which). The sequence derives from a man over 45 who had recovered from COVID-19. The chain employs TRBV5-6 and TRBJ2-1; D not certain. The CDR3 coding sequence is TGTGCCAGCAGCTTTGACTCTCGCGAGCAGTTCTTC. Its translation: CASSFDSREQFF. The full variable domain, its missing parts supplied by reference TRBV5-6 and TRBJ2-1, is DAGVTQSPTHLIKTRGQQVTLRCSPKSGHDTVSWYQQALGQGPQFIFQYYEEEERQRGNFPDRFSGHQFPNYSSELNVNALLLGDSALYLCASSFDSREQFFGPGTRLTVL.